The clone carrying this T cell receptor beta chain was seen just once. Antigen: not known. This sample is part of a study of radiotherapy plus CTLA-4 blockade in lung cancer. As for the study in general: Objective responses were documented in around 19% of patients, with disease control in just over 30%.

This CDR3 contains 17 residues. After removal of 5 bases from V and 6 bases from J, the junction contained 18 bases not matched to a gene. Germline V gene data show CDR1 as SGHRS and CDR2 as YFSETQ. Focal radiation plus CTLA-4 blockade with ipilimumab was administered to patients who had chemo-refractory metastatic non-small-cell lung cancer. Notes on the study in general: In blood, after radiotherapy plus ipilimumab, tumor-derived TCR clones expanded.

Clones were sequenced by immunoSEQ multiplex PCR, and TCRdb holds only the in-frame ones, with some missing. The repertoire holds roughly 85,000 clones, with more than 85% as singletons. Sequences were derived from peripheral blood, sampled from a patient treated with radiotherapy plus ipilimumab. This receptor was identified in a human donor with non-small cell lung cancer that progressed on radiotherapy plus ipilimumab. The chain combines TRBV5-1 with TRBJ1-2; 8 bases map to TRBD1. CDR3 amino acids: CASRLRTGYDEPDGYTF. CDR3 in DNA: TGCGCCAGCAGATTGAGGACAGGGTACGATGAGCCGGATGGCTACACCTTC. The whole variable domain, remainder taken from reference TRBV5-1 and TRBJ1-2, is KAGVTQTPRYLIKTRGQQVTLSCSPISGHRSVSWYQQTPGQGLQFLFEYFSETQRNKGNFPGRFSGRQFSNSRSEMNVSTLELGDSALYLCASRLRTGYDEPDGYTFGSGTRLTVV.